The 28 T cell receptor beta chains in this list originate from one sample, sequenced in a study of regulatory T cells in long-lasting Graves disease. Arm-PCR of CDR3 regions and iRepertoire HTBI primers were the basis on which TCR beta libraries were built. TCRdb passed the multiplex PCR reads through MiXCR, listing each CDR3 protein once. The table has hundreds of thousands of distinct CDR3 sequences, less than 25% seen once. Indicated time point: persistent/refractory GD, antithyroid drugs over 5 years with positive TRAb. PBMC RNA was the source of the TCR library. The starting material was peripheral blood mononuclear cells (PBMCs), obtained when the disease was refractory, from a patient treated with antithyroid drugs. Receptor source: a female donor with Graves disease.

The table lists this clonotype with a few counts. The genes are TRBV6-1 and TRBJ2-1; weak D call: TRBD2 (6 bases). The V end was cut by 8 bases, the J end by 7 bases, with 9 bases between. Germline V gene data show CDR1 as MNHNS and CDR2 as SASEGT. This CDR3 is built from 11 residues. The DNA of the CDR3 is TGTGCCAGCCGCCGGGGGAATGAGCAGTTCTTC. Residues: CASRRGNEQFF.

Concerning this clonotype itself: A single base separates this from a much larger clone, so it may be a read error. This chain uses TRBV7-9 with TRBJ1-1, with no clear D. The CDR3 runs to 14 residues. Germline assignment: CDR1 SEHNR and CDR2 FQNEAQ (reference sequence). The CDR3 DNA is TGTGCCGGCAGCAAAACCTCCCCGGCGGCTGAAGCTTTCTTT. It is translated as CAGSKTSPAAEAFF.

In this sample, this clonotype turned up many times. The chain has TRBV12-5 and TRBJ2-5; no clear D gene. Trimming shortened V by 1 base and J by 6 bases, and 9 bases separated the two germline ends. The CDR3 runs 13 residues. Germline CDR1 reads LGHNT; CDR2 reads FRNRAP. The CDR3 DNA is TGTGCTAGTGGTTTGGACGGCCGAAAGACCCAGTACTTC. Protein product: CASGLDGRKTQYF.

In its sample, this clonotype was seen many times. This chain connects TRBV12-3 or TRBV12-4 to TRBJ2-2; D unclear. V lost 7 bases, J lost 7 bases, and 13 bases lay in between. The CDR3 runs to 13 residues. CDR3 in DNA: TGTGCCAGCACCCCCGGCGCACGCGGGGAGCTGTTTTTT. Encoded protein: CASTPGARGELFF.

This clonotype was observed a handful of times. The J gene is TRBJ2-1, the V gene TRBV28; D gene uncertain. Germline loops: CDR1 MDHEN, CDR2 SYDVKM. The length of the CDR3 is 13 residues. Trimming pared 4 bases from V and 0 bases from J, leaving 4 bases between. The DNA for the CDR3 is TGTGCCAGCAGTTCGCTCTCCTACAATGAGCAGTTCTTC. Translating gives CASSSLSYNEQFF.

The chain joins TRBV20-1 to TRBJ2-7; the D gene could be TRBD1 or TRBD2 (5 bases each). The V gene lost 4 bases and the J gene lost 0 bases, with 16 bases spanning the gap. The CDR3 length is 15 residues. The V gene's germline CDR1 is DFQATT and CDR2 SNEGSKA (reference sequence). The CDR3 DNA sequence: TGCAGTGCTAACCAAAGGGACGGACACTCCTACGAGCAGTACTTC. This gives the protein CSANQRDGHSYEQYF.

Of note for this clonotype: A single base is all that separates this from a far larger clone, so a read error is likely. V and J are TRBV11-2 and TRBJ2-2, with 9 bases fitting TRBD2. Germline CDR1 and CDR2: SGHAT and FQNNGV. The CDR3 has 18 amino acids. This chain's CDR3 is CASSPGSLAGTNSGELFF. DNA for the CDR3: TGTGCCAGCAGCCCAGGGTCCCTAGCGGGAACGAACAGCGGGGAGCTGTTTTTT.

This clonotype was seen ten or more times. This rearrangement joins TRBV28 to TRBJ2-7; 9 bases match TRBD2. CDR1 MDHEN and CDR2 SYDVKM come from the germline V gene. This CDR3 is 15 amino acids long. Losses at the gene ends were 6 bases for V and 2 bases for J; bases not matched to a gene: 8. This CDR3 reads CASRRRLAVTYEQYF. The CDR3 nucleotides read TGTGCCAGCAGGCGGAGACTAGCGGTTACCTACGAGCAGTACTTC. Full variable domain (missing parts from reference TRBV28 and TRBJ2-7): DVKVTQSSRYLVKRTGEKVFLECVQDMDHENMFWYRQDPGLGLRLIYFSYDVKMKEKGDIPEGYSVSREKKERFSLILESASTNQTSMYLCASRRRLAVTYEQYFGPGTRLTVT.

V is TRBV5-5 and J is TRBJ1-5; D unresolved. Between the trimmed V and J ends, which lost 1 base and 6 bases, there was a span of 14 bases. Germline values: CDR1 SGHKS, CDR2 YYEKEE (reference sequence). CDR3 length equals 15 residues. CDR3 in DNA: TGTGCCAGCAGCTTGAATTGGGGTTTTACTCAGCCCCAGCATTTT. It codes for CASSLNWGFTQPQHF.

This chain links TRBV12-3 or TRBV12-4 with TRBJ2-1; a weak D match, TRBD2 (5 bases). This CDR3 contains 15 residues. Trimming left V 3 bases short and J 5 bases short, with 14 bases between. The CDR3 bases are TGTGCCAGCAGTTTGCTCCTAGCCGGGCACAATGAGCAGTTCTTC. This encodes CASSLLLAGHNEQFF.

The chain is built from TRBV7-9 and TRBJ2-7; no clear D. This CDR3 spans 16 amino acids. The V gene's germline CDR1 is SEHNR and CDR2 FQNEAQ (reference sequence). Trimming took 1 base from V and 5 from J, leaving 18 bases between them. Here the CDR3 reads CASSLGEKLRADEQYF. In DNA form, the CDR3 reads TGTGCCAGCAGCTTAGGTGAGAAACTCAGAGCAGACGAGCAGTACTTC.

The chain joins TRBV20-1 to TRBJ1-1; D not certain. Trimming took 6 bases from V and 0 from J, leaving 5 bases between them. Germline V gene sequence: CDR1 DFQATT, CDR2 SNEGSKA (reference sequence). This CDR3 spans 11 amino acids. CDR3 nucleotides: TGCAGTGCCCAGCTGAACACTGAAGCTTTCTTT. Protein: CSAQLNTEAFF.

This clonotype was picked up many times. The genes are TRBV19 and TRBJ2-7; D is perhaps TRBD2 (6 bases). Germline-derived CDR1 and CDR2 are LNHDA and SQIVND (reference sequence). The CDR3 length is 15 residues. The V end lost 5 bases, the J end lost 5 bases, and 19 bases lay between the germline ends. CDR3 region: CASSPSPPPGDEQYF. For the CDR3, the DNA is TGTGCCAGTAGTCCGAGCCCCCCTCCGGGGGACGAGCAGTACTTC.

This chain links TRBV7-9 with TRBJ2-7, with 10 bases aligning to TRBD1. This CDR3 region has 16 residues. V shed 8 bases, J shed 5 bases, and the junction held 15 bases outside the gene matches. The germline V gene encodes CDR1 SEHNR and CDR2 FQNEAQ (reference sequence). CDR3 loop: CASRPLPGQGMNEQYF. DNA for the CDR3: TGTGCCAGCCGCCCGCTCCCGGGACAGGGGATGAACGAGCAGTACTTC.

As to this clonotype: A much larger clone lies a single base off, so this may be a read error. V gene TRBV11-2 combines with J gene TRBJ1-6; no clear D. The germline CDR1 and CDR2 sequences are SGHAT and FQNNGV. There are 15 residues in the CDR3. CDR3 nucleotide sequence: TGTGCCGGCAGCCCGGTCCGGGGATCTAATTCACCCCTCCACTTT. Protein product: CAGSPVRGSNSPLHF.

This clonotype came up many times. The rearrangement joins TRBV2 to TRBJ2-3; D remains unclear. The CDR3 spans 14 residues. Germline V gene data show CDR1 as SNHLY and CDR2 as FYNNEI. The V end was cut by 9 bases, the J end by 1 base, with 14 bases between. The CDR3 protein is CASWSLQGTDTQYF. As DNA, the CDR3 is TGTGCCAGTTGGTCCCTGCAGGGCACAGATACGCAGTATTTT. The whole variable domain, remainder taken from reference TRBV2 and TRBJ2-3, is EPEVTQTPSHQVTQMGQEVILRCVPISNHLYFYWYRQILGQKVEFLVSFYNNEISEKSEIFDDQFSVERPDGSNFTLKIRSTKLEDSAMYFCASWSLQGTDTQYFGPGTRLTVL.

CDR3 sequence: CASSSGRNQETQYF. CDR3 nucleotides: TGTGCCAGCAGTTCAGGACGAAATCAAGAGACCCAGTACTTC. The V gene is TRBV5-6, the J gene TRBJ2-5; D not resolved. V lost 5 bases to trimming and J lost 2 bases, with 13 bases between them. Looked up from germline, CDR1 is SGHDT and CDR2 is YYEEEE. This CDR3 spans 14 amino acids.

In its sample, this clonotype was seen a few times. The chain joins TRBV30 to TRBJ1-4; the D gene is possibly TRBD1 (6 bases). CDR3 size: 15 residues. Trimming cost V 2 bases and J 3 bases, with 13 bases left between them. CDR1 GTSNPN and CDR2 SVGIG come from the germline V gene (reference sequence). The CDR3 DNA sequence: TGTGCCTGGAGTTTCGGGGGCTCGGCTAATGAAAAACTGTTTTTT. Its protein is CAWSFGGSANEKLFF.

About this clonotype itself: A read error may explain this, as a much larger clone is one base away. The chain combines TRBV10-1 with TRBJ1-6; tentative D call: TRBD1 (6 bases). The CDR3 consists of 15 residues. Germline V gene data show CDR1 as WNHNN and CDR2 as SYGVQD (reference sequence). V lost 4 bases, J lost 7 bases, and 14 bases lay in between. CDR3 amino acids: CASSAGQCGNSPLHF. In nucleotides, the CDR3 is TGCGCCAGCAGTGCCGGACAGTGTGGCAATTCACCCCTCCACTTT.

The V call is TRBV14, the J call TRBJ2-7; TRBD2 is a possible D gene (7 bases). The ends were cut back, 0 bases at V and 1 base at J, with 25 bases in the middle. The CDR3 is 20 amino acids. The germline CDR1 and CDR2 sequences are SGHDN and FVKESK. In DNA, the CDR3 is TGTGCCAGCAGCCAAGAATTCAGATTGGGGGGGGCGAACCATTCCTACGAGCAGTACTTC. Translated: CASSQEFRLGGANHSYEQYF.

The V call is TRBV20-1, the J call TRBJ1-5; no reliable D call. The CDR3 extends over 12 amino acids. Germline-derived CDR1 and CDR2 are DFQATT and SNEGSKA (reference sequence). The V end lost 3 bases, the J end lost 7 bases, and 10 bases lay between the germline ends. The CDR3 DNA reads TGCAGTGCTAGCGGTGGTGGGCAGCCCCAGCATTTT. Amino acid sequence: CSASGGGQPQHF.

The V call is TRBV2, the J call TRBJ2-1; 7 nucleotides line up with TRBD1. This CDR3 has 14 amino acids. Trimming at V came to 3 bases and at J to 5 bases, leaving 4 bases not matched to a gene. Germline V gene sequence: CDR1 SNHLY, CDR2 FYNNEI. DNA for the CDR3: TGTGCCAGCAGTGAGTACAGGGGAAACAATGAGCAGTTCTTC. Encoded protein: CASSEYRGNNEQFF.

This clonotype has just a few counts. The rearrangement joins TRBV6-1 to TRBJ2-2, with 9 bases fitting TRBD1. V lost 7 bases to trimming and J lost 5 bases; unmatched junction nucleotides: 26. The CDR3 has 21 amino acids. The germline V gene has CDR1 MNHNS and CDR2 SASEGT. The CDR3 nucleotides read TGTGCCAGCAAGGGGATCTTGGACAGGGGTTCATCAGGGTTGCGGACCGGGGAGCTGTTTTTT. It yields the protein CASKGILDRGSSGLRTGELFF.

V is TRBV2 and J is TRBJ2-3; 11 bases match TRBD2. V lost 5 bases, J lost 5 bases, and 6 bases stayed unmatched. CDR1 and CDR2 from the germline V gene are SNHLY and FYNNEI. The CDR3 totals 15 residues. This chain's CDR3 is CASSRLAGIGDTQYF. CDR3 DNA sequence: TGTGCCAGCAGTAGACTAGCGGGAATCGGAGATACGCAGTATTTT.

This clonotype was seen at least ten times. The J gene is TRBJ2-7, the V gene TRBV6-5; 7 bases are shared with TRBD1. This CDR3 spans 15 amino acids. Germline trimming cut 2 bases from V and 1 base from J; bases unmatched to any gene: 5. Germline loops: CDR1 MNHEY, CDR2 SVGAGI. The DNA for the CDR3 is TGTGCCAGCAGTTACCGGGACAGTTCTTCCTACGAGCAGTACTTC. The encoded protein is CASSYRDSSSYEQYF.

There are a few counts of this clonotype. The V gene is TRBV4-1, the J gene TRBJ1-1; D gene ambiguous. Germline CDR1 reads MGHRA; CDR2 reads YSYEKL. The CDR3 sequence is 13 residues long. V was pared by 0 bases and J by 5 bases, with 7 bases between. CDR3 amino acids: CASSQEAETEAFF. CDR3 nucleotides: TGCGCCAGCAGCCAAGAGGCGGAAACTGAAGCTTTCTTT.

The CDR3 loop reads CASSLLQGSLDEQYF. Written as DNA, the CDR3 is TGCGCCAGCAGCTTATTACAGGGGAGTCTAGACGAGCAGTACTTC. The rearrangement joins TRBV5-1 to TRBJ2-7; 7 nucleotides agree with TRBD1. V lost 2 bases and J lost 5; bases outside the gene matches: 10. Per germline, CDR1 SGHRS and CDR2 YFSETQ. The CDR3 is 15 residues long.

V usage is TRBV20-1 and J usage is TRBJ2-7; 8 bases align to TRBD1. CDR3 length: 13 amino acids. Per germline, CDR1 DFQATT and CDR2 SNEGSKA (reference sequence). V lost 5 bases and J lost 5; bases outside the gene matches: 8. The DNA for the CDR3 is TGCAGTGCTCTCTCGGACAGGGCCAACGAGCAGTACTTC. Its translation: CSALSDRANEQYF.